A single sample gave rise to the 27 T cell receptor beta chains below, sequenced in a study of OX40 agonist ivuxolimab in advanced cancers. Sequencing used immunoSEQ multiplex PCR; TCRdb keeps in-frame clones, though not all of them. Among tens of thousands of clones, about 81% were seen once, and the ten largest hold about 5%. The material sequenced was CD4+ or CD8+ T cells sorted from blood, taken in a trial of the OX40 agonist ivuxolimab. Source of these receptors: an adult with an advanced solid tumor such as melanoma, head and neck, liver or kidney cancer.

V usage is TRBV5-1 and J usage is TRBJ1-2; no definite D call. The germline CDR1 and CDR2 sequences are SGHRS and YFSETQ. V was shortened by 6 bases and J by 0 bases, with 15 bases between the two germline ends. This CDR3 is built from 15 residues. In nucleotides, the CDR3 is TGCGCCAGCAACCCCACCGGCAGCCCTAACTATGGCTACACCTTC. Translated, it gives CASNPTGSPNYGYTF.

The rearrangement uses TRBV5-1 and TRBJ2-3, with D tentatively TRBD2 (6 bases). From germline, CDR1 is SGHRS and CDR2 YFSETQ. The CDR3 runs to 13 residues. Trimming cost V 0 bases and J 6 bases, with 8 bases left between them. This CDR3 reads CASSLAGGDTQYF. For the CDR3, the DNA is TGCGCCAGCAGCTTGGCCGGAGGGGATACGCAGTATTTT.

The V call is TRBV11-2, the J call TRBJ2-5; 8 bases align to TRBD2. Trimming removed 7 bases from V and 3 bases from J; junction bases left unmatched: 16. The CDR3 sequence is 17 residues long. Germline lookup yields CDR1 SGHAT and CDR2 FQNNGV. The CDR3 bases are TGTGCCAGCACCATGGGGTGGCCGGGGGGGTTAAAAGAGACCCAGTACTTC. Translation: CASTMGWPGGLKETQYF.

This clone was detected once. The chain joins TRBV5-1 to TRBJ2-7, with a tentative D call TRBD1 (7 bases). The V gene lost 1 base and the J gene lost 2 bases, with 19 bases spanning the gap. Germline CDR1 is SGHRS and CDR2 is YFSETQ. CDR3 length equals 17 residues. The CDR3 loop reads CASSLIFGGTATYEQYF. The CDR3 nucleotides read TGCGCCAGCAGCTTGATATTTGGGGGGACAGCTACCTACGAGCAGTACTTC.

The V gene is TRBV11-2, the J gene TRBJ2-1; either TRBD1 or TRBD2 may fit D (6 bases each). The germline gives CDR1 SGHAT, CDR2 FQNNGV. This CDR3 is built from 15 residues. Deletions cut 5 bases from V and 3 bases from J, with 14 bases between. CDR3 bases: TGTGCCAGCAGCCCGGAAGGGGGGTACTACAATGAGCAGTTCTTC. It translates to CASSPEGGYYNEQFF.

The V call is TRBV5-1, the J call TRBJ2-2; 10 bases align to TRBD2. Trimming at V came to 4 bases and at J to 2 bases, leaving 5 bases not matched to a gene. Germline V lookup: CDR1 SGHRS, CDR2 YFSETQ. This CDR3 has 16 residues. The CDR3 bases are TGCGCCAGCAGCATAGCGGGGGGCCCAAACACCGGGGAGCTGTTTTTT. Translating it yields CASSIAGGPNTGELFF.

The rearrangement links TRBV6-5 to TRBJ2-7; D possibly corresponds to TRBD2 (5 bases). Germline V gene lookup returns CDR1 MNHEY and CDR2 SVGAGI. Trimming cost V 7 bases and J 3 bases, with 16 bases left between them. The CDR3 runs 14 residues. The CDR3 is CASKLGPRDYEQYF. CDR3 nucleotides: TGTGCCAGCAAACTCGGACCACGGGACTACGAGCAGTACTTC.

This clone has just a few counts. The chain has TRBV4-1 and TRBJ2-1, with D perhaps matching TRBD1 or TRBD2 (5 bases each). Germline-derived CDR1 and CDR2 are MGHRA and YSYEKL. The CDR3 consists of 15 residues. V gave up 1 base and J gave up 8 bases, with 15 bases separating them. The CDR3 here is CASSQVGTDEDEQFF. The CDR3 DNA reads TGCGCCAGCAGCCAAGTTGGGACCGACGAGGATGAGCAGTTCTTC.

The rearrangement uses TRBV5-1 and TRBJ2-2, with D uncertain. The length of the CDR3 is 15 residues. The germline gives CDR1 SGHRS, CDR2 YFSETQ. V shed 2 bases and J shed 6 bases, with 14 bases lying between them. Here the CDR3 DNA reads TGCGCCAGCAGCTTAGAGACCCCGGGCGCCGGGGAGCTGTTTTTT. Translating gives CASSLETPGAGELFF.

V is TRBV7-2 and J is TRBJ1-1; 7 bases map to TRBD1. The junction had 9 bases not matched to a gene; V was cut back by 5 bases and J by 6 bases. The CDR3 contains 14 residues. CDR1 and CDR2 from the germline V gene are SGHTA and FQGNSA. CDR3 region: CASSLVQGFSEAFF. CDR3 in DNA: TGTGCCAGCAGCCTTGTACAGGGGTTTTCTGAAGCTTTCTTT.

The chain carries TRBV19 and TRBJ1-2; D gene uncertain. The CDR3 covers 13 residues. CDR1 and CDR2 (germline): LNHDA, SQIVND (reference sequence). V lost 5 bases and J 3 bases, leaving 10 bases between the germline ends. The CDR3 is CASSPRTDYGYTF. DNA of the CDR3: TGTGCCAGTAGTCCCCGGACGGACTATGGCTACACCTTC.

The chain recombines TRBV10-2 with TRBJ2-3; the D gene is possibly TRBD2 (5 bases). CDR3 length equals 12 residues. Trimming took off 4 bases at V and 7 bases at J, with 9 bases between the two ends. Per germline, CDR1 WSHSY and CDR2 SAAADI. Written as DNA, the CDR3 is TGCGCCAGCAGTGCTAACGGGAATACGCAGTATTTT. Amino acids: CASSANGNTQYF.

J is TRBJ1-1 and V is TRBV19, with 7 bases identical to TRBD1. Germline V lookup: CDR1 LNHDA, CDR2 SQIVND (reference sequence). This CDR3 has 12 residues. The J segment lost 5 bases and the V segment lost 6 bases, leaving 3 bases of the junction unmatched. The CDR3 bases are TGTGCCAGTAGCAAACAGGGGACTGAAGCTTTCTTT. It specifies CASSKQGTEAFF.

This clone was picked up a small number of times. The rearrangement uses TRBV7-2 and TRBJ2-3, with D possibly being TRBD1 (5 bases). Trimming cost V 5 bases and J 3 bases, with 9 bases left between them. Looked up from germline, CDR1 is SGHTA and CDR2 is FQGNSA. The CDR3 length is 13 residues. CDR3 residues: CASSKGFTDTQYF. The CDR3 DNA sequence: TGTGCCAGCAGCAAGGGGTTTACAGATACGCAGTATTTT.

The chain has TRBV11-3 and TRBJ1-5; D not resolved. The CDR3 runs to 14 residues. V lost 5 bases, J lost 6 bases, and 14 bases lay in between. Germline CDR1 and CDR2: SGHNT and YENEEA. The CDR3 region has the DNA TGTGCCAGCAGCCTAGGTGTCAAGGGTCAGCCCCAGCATTTT. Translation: CASSLGVKGQPQHF.

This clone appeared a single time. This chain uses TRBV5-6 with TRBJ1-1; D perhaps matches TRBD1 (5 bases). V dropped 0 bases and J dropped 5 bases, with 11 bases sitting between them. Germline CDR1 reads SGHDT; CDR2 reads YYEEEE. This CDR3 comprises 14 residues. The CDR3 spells CASSLVVAGTEAFF. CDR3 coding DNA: TGTGCCAGCAGCTTGGTGGTTGCAGGGACTGAAGCTTTCTTT.

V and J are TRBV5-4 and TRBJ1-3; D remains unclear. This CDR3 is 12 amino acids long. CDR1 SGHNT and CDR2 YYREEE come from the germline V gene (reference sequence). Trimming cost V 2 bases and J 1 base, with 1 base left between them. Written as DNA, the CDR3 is TGTGCCAGCAGCTTATCTGGAAACACCATATATTTT. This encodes CASSLSGNTIYF.

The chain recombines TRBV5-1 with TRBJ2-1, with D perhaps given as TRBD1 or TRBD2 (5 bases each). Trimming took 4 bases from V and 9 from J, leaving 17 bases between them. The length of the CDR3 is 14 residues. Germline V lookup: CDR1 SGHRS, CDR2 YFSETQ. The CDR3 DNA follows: TGCGCCAGCAGCCTAGGTCTTCGGGGCGGTGAGCAGTTCTTC. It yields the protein CASSLGLRGGEQFF.

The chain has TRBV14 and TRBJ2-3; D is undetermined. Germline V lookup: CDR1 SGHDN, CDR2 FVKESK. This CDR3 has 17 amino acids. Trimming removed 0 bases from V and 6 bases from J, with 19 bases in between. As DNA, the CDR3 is TGTGCCAGCAGCCAAGATCACAAGGGCCCCACAAAGGATACGCAGTATTTT. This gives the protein CASSQDHKGPTKDTQYF.

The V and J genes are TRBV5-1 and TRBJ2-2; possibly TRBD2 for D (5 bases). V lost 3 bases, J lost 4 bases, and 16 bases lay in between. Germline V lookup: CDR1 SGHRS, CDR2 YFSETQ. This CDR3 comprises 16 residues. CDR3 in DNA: TGCGCCAGCAGCTCAAGGATGTCCCGGGGCACCGGGGAGCTGTTTTTT. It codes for CASSSRMSRGTGELFF.

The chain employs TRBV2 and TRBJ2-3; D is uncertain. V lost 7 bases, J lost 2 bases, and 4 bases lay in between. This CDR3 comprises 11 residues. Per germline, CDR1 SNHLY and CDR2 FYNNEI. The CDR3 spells CASTVTDTQYF. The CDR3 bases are TGTGCCAGCACCGTCACAGATACGCAGTATTTT.

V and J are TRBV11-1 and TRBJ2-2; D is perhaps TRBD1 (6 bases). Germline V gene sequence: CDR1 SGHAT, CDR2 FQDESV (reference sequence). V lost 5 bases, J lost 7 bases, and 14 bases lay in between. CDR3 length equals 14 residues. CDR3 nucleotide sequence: TGTGCCAGCAGCGGCGACAGGTACGACGGGGAGCTGTTTTTT. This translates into CASSGDRYDGELFF.

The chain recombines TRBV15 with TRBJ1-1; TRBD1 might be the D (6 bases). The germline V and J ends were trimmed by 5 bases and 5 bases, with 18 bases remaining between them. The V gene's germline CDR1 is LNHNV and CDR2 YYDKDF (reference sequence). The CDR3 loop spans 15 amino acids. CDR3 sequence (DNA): TGTGCCACCAGCCGAGGAGGGGGGGCGAGGACTGAAGCTTTCTTT. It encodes CATSRGGGARTEAFF.

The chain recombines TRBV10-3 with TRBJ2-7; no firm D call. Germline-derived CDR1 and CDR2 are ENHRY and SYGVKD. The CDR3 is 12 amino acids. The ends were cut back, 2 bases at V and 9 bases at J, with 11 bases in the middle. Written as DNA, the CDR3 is TGTGCCATCAGTGAGCGGGTTTTGGGGCAGTACTTC. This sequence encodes CAISERVLGQYF.

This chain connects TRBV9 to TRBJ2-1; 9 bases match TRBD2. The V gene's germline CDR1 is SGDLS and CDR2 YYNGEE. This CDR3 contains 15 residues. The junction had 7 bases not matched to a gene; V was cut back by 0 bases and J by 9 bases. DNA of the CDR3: TGTGCCAGCAGCGTAGAAGGTAGCGGGGGTTCTGAGCAGTTCTTC. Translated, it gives CASSVEGSGGSEQFF.

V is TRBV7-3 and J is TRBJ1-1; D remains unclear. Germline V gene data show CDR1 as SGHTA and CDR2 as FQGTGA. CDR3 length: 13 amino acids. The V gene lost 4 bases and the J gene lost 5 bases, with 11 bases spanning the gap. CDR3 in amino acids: CASSSAQRTEAFF. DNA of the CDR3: TGTGCCAGCAGCTCAGCTCAAAGGACTGAAGCTTTCTTT.

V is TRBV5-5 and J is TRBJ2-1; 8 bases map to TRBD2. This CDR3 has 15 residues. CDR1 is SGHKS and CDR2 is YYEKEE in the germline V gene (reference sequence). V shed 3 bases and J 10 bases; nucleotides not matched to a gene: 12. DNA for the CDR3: TGTGCCAGCAGCTCGGGAGGGACTCTCCGGGGGGAGCAGTTCTTC. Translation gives CASSSGGTLRGEQFF.